These 9 T cell receptor beta chains were sequenced from one sample in a study of cytomegalovirus exposure and HLA in healthy donors. Primers: 60 Vbeta forward and 13 Jbeta reverse. TCRdb's copy holds only in-frame clones and misses some; the assay was immunoSEQ multiplex PCR. The table has some 120,000 clones, 80% seen once. The specimen sequenced was PBMCs. Source of these receptors: a man aged 30-40 years in good health and CMV-seronegative.

V and J are TRBV19 and TRBJ1-5; 8 nucleotides align to TRBD1. There are 13 residues in the CDR3. CDR1 is LNHDA and CDR2 is SQIVND in the germline V gene (reference sequence). The J segment lost 7 bases and the V segment lost 10 bases, leaving 9 bases of the junction unmatched. CDR3 in amino acids: CATSQDREQPQHF. CDR3 coding DNA: TGTGCCACTTCTCAGGACAGGGAACAGCCCCAGCATTTT.

The rearrangement uses TRBV10-3 and TRBJ1-2, with D hard to call. Per germline, CDR1 ENHRY and CDR2 SYGVKD. Deletions cut 11 bases from V and 2 bases from J, with 15 bases between. This CDR3 spans 13 amino acids. This chain's CDR3 is CASQSQKNYGYTF. Written as DNA, the CDR3 is TGTGCCTCTCAATCCCAGAAGAACTATGGCTACACCTTC.

The J gene is TRBJ2-5, the V gene TRBV5-4; 8 bases match TRBD2. CDR3 length: 17 residues. Germline V gene lookup returns CDR1 SGHNT and CDR2 YYREEE (reference sequence). Trimming cost V 0 bases and J 4 bases; bases outside gene matches: 11. The DNA of the CDR3 is TGTGCCAGCAGCTTGGTGCGCGGGAGGCTGCTGGGAGAGACCCAGTACTTC. This encodes CASSLVRGRLLGETQYF.

V gene TRBV27 combines with J gene TRBJ2-4; D may be TRBD2 (5 bases). CDR3 length equals 15 residues. V was clipped by 0 bases and J by 7 bases, with 13 bases between them. Germline assignment: CDR1 MNHEY and CDR2 SMNVEV (reference sequence). The CDR3 sequence: CASSLSLADWNIQYF. CDR3 in DNA: TGTGCCAGCAGTTTATCGCTAGCAGACTGGAACATTCAGTACTTC.

This clone turned up a few times. The genes are TRBV6-1 and TRBJ1-6; D gene uncertain. V lost 4 bases and J 4 bases, leaving 2 bases between the germline ends. Germline lookup yields CDR1 MNHNS and CDR2 SASEGT. The CDR3 is 12 amino acids. In DNA, the CDR3 is TGTGCCAGCAGTGCATATAATTCACCCCTCCACTTT. This gives the protein CASSAYNSPLHF.

V usage is TRBV27 and J usage is TRBJ2-1, with D possibly TRBD2 on 6 matching bases. The CDR3 is 15 amino acids. Germline V CDR1 and CDR2: MNHEY, SMNVEV (reference sequence). V was trimmed by 3 bases and J by 8 bases, leaving 17 bases between them. The CDR3 loop is CASSLRGGAGHEQFF. The CDR3 DNA reads as TGTGCCAGCAGTTTGCGCGGCGGGGCGGGGCATGAGCAGTTCTTC.

The chain carries TRBV4-3 and TRBJ2-1; 7 nucleotides match TRBD2. Germline CDR1 reads LGHNA; CDR2 reads YSLEER. Unmatched junction bases numbered 8, after V lost 0 bases and J lost 3 bases. The CDR3 contains 17 residues. This CDR3 reads CASSQDPRLAVYNEQFF. The CDR3 region has the DNA TGCGCCAGCAGCCAAGATCCTCGGCTAGCGGTCTACAATGAGCAGTTCTTC.

V is TRBV6-1 and J is TRBJ2-2, with 14 bases that match TRBD2. From germline, CDR1 is MNHNS and CDR2 SASEGT. V shed 4 bases, J shed 6 bases, and the junction held 1 base outside the gene matches. This CDR3 has 15 residues. The CDR3 here is CASSGLAGGPGELFF. In nucleotides, the CDR3 is TGTGCCAGCAGTGGACTAGCGGGAGGGCCCGGGGAGCTGTTTTTT.

The V call is TRBV15, the J call TRBJ2-7; D remains ambiguous. The CDR3 has 13 amino acids. The ends were cut back, 0 bases at V and 2 bases at J, with 5 bases in the middle. CDR1 LNHNV and CDR2 YYDKDF come from the germline V gene (reference sequence). The CDR3 DNA reads as TGTGCCACCAGCAGAGATCTCCCCTACGAGCAGTACTTC. It encodes CATSRDLPYEQYF.